Given below is one TCR beta chain in context. What it recognizes is unknown. The sample originates from a study of T cell responses to AZD1222 COVID-19 vaccine. V was pared by 4 bases and J by 8 bases, with 6 bases of the junction left unmatched. This CDR3 contains 13 residues. Germline assignment: CDR1 SGHDT and CDR2 YYEEEE. TCRdb's copy holds only in-frame clones and misses some; the assay was immunoSEQ multiplex PCR. The sample has roughly 180,000 clones; 75% to 90% are singletons. Whole-study findings and limits: Once two AZD1222 doses were given, Spike-specific TCR breadth and depth went up. Possibly, clonal diversity was underestimated; donors were largely white British and included more females. The study sampled repertoires only after the peak T cell response.

This chain connects TRBV5-6 to TRBJ2-1; TRBD1 matches 7 bases. The receptor was derived from an adult in good health. The sequenced sample was peripheral blood, obtained on day 0 of AZD1222 vaccination. Here the CDR3 reads CASSPGQVHEQFF. Here the CDR3 DNA reads TGTGCCAGCAGCCCAGGACAGGTCCATGAGCAGTTCTTC.